This T cell receptor beta chain was captured in a study of cytomegalovirus exposure and HLA in healthy donors. Study-wide results and limits: A later analysis reportedly found that, within productive TCRs, an Asian-associated ancestry cluster had fewer N-insertions than the mean observed across the approximately 700 donors. Listed as cytomegalovirus-associated were over 150 TCR beta chains.

The study ran its PCR with 60 Vbeta and 13 Jbeta primers. Clones were sequenced by immunoSEQ multiplex PCR, and TCRdb holds only the in-frame ones, with some missing. The sample comprises about 92,000 clones, around four fifths of which are singletons, and around 7.5% rests with the top ten. A note on this clone: Antigen unknown.

The V end lost 0 bases, the J end lost 7 bases, and 10 bases lay between the germline ends. Germline assignment: CDR1 SGHRS and CDR2 YFSETQ. The CDR3 contains 13 residues. This clonotype was sampled from a man aged 45-65 years in good health and CMV-seropositive. The chain couples TRBV5-1 to TRBJ1-1, with D uncertain. Sequenced: PBMCs. CDR3 residues: CASSLAGLSEAFF. The CDR3 DNA sequence: TGCGCCAGCAGCTTGGCCGGACTCAGTGAAGCTTTCTTT.